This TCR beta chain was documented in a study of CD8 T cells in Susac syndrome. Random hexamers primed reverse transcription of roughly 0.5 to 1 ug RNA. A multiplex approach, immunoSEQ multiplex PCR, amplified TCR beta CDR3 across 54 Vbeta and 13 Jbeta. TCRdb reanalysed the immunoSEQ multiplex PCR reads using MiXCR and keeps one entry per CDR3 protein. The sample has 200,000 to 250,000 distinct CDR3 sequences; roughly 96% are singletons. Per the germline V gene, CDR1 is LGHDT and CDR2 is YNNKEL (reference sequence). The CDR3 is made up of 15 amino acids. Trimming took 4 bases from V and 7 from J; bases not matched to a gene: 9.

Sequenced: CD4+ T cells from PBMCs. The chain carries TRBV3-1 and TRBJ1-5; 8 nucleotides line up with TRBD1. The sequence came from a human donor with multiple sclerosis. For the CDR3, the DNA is TGTGCCAGCAGCCCACCAGGGGGCGGAGGGCAGCCCCAGCATTTT. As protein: CASSPPGGGGQPQHF.